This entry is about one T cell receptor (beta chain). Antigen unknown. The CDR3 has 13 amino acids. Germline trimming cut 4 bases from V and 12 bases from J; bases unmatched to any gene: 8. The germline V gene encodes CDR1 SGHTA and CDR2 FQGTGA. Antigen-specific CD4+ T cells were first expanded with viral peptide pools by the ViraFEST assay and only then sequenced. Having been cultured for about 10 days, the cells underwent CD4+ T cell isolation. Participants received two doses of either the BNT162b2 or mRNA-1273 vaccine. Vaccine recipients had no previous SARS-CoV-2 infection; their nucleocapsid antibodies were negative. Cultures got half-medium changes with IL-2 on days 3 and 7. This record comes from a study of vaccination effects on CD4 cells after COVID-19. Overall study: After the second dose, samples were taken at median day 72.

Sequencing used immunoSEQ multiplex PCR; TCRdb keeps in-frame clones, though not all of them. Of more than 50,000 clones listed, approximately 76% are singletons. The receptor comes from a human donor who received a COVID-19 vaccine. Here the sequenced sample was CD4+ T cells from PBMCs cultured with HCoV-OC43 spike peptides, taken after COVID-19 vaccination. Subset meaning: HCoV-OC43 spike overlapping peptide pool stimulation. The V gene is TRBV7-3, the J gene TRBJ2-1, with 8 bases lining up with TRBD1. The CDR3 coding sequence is TGTGCCAGCAGCTGGACACAGGGGGTCGGGCAGTTCTTC. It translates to CASSWTQGVGQFF.